What follows are 10 T cell receptor beta chains derived from one specimen sequenced in a study of Graves' ophthalmopathy and Graves' hyperthyroidism. TCR beta CDR3 amplification used RNA transcripts. Amplification began with first-round RT-PCR using HTBI primers, then second-round multiplex PCR was performed. TCRdb analysed the multiplex PCR reads with MiXCR anew, one entry per CDR3 protein. Among roughly 300,000 distinct CDR3 sequences listed, 17% were seen once. The sample consisted of peripheral blood. These receptors all come from an adult man with Graves' ophthalmopathy.

This clonotype has a count of ten or more. V usage is TRBV11-1 and J usage is TRBJ1-2; D possibly corresponds to TRBD1 (6 bases). There are 13 residues in the CDR3. The germline V and J ends were trimmed by 3 bases and 13 bases, with 18 bases remaining between them. CDR1 and CDR2 (germline): SGHAT, FQDESV (reference sequence). The CDR3 spells CASSFVRGDFGTF. DNA of the CDR3: TGTGCCAGCAGCTTTGTCAGGGGCGACTTCGGCACCTTC. Variable domain in full (rest from reference TRBV11-1 and TRBJ1-2): EAEVAQSPRYKITEKSQAVAFWCDPISGHATLYWYRQILGQGPELLVQFQDESVVDDSQLPKDRFSAERLKGVDSTLKIQPAELGDSAMYLCASSFVRGDFGTFGSGTRLTVV.

This clonotype was observed at least ten times. V usage is TRBV6-2 or TRBV6-3 and J usage is TRBJ2-7, with 7 bases fitting TRBD2. V lost 7 bases, J lost 4 bases, and 7 bases stayed unmatched. There are 13 residues in the CDR3. CDR1 is MNHEY and CDR2 is SVGEGT in the germline V gene. The CDR3 region has the DNA TGTGCCAGCAAAAACGGGGGGTCTTACGAGCAGTACTTC. Translating gives CASKNGGSYEQYF.

In its sample, this clonotype was seen many times. CDR3 sequence: CSARNGNQPQHF. CDR3 DNA sequence: TGCAGTGCTAGGAACGGCAATCAGCCCCAGCATTTT. The rearrangement uses TRBV20-1 and TRBJ1-5; D is unclear. The CDR3 has 12 residues. The V gene lost 3 bases and the J gene lost 2 bases, with 5 bases spanning the gap. Germline loops: CDR1 DFQATT, CDR2 SNEGSKA (reference sequence).

This clonotype was seen many times. CDR3 protein: CASSSDIQETQYF. The CDR3 region has the DNA TGTGCCAGCAGTTCCGACATCCAAGAGACCCAGTACTTC. The V call is TRBV6-5, the J call TRBJ2-5; no clear D. V was trimmed by 4 bases and J by 1 base, leaving 7 bases between them. The CDR3 runs 13 residues. Germline loops: CDR1 MNHEY, CDR2 SVGAGI.

This clonotype was counted once. The rearrangement uses TRBV5-1 and TRBJ2-7; 12 bases line up with TRBD1. The length of the CDR3 is 14 residues. The V gene end was trimmed by 4 bases and the J gene end by 5 bases; junction bases not matched to a gene: 4. The germline V gene encodes CDR1 SGHRS and CDR2 YFSETQ. For the CDR3, the DNA is TGCGCCAGCAGCATGGGACAGGGGGCGAACGAGCAGTACTTC. Translated: CASSMGQGANEQYF.

This clonotype was seen many times. The rearrangement uses TRBV15 and TRBJ1-3; D is perhaps TRBD1 (5 bases). The CDR3 contains 15 residues. The V gene's germline CDR1 is LNHNV and CDR2 YYDKDF (reference sequence). The V end lost 3 bases, the J end lost 6 bases, and 15 bases lay between the germline ends. CDR3 in amino acids: CATSRPSGFENTIYF. The CDR3 DNA reads as TGTGCCACCAGCAGGCCCTCAGGGTTTGAAAACACCATATATTTT.

This clonotype came up many times. The V gene is TRBV15, the J gene TRBJ2-5; 8 bases fit TRBD2. Germline V gene lookup returns CDR1 LNHNV and CDR2 YYDKDF (reference sequence). This CDR3 comprises 15 residues. V was clipped by 7 bases and J by 1 base; unmatched bases: 8. DNA for the CDR3: TGTGCCACCAACCCCGGGACTAGAATCCAAGAGACCCAGTACTTC. Protein: CATNPGTRIQETQYF.

The table lists this clonotype with many counts. This chain uses TRBV5-5 with TRBJ1-1; D is possibly TRBD1 (5 bases). The germline V gene has CDR1 SGHKS and CDR2 YYEKEE (reference sequence). The CDR3 runs to 13 residues. The V gene lost 1 base and the J gene lost 11 bases, with 15 bases spanning the gap. The CDR3 loop is CASSLIRGTKAFF. The CDR3 coding sequence is TGTGCCAGCAGCTTGATCCGGGGGACGAAGGCTTTCTTT.

This clonotype turned up a few times. Mismatch with germline at one junction end may stem from a read error. This chain links TRBV3-1 with TRBJ1-1; D gene unclear. The CDR3 runs to 15 residues. Germline V gene sequence: CDR1 LGHDT, CDR2 YNNKEL (reference sequence). As DNA, the CDR3 is TGTGCCAGCGGCCAACGGACCCTGATGAACACTGAAGCTTTCTTT. Translation: CASGQRTLMNTEAFF.

At least ten counts were recorded for this clonotype. This sequence joins TRBV20-1 and TRBJ2-7; TRBD2 aligns across 11 bases. From germline, CDR1 is DFQATT and CDR2 SNEGSKA (reference sequence). V gave up 2 bases and J gave up 4 bases; unmatched junction bases: 4. CDR3 length: 14 residues. The CDR3 nucleotides are TGCAGTGCTAGAACTAGCGGGAGTTTTTACGAGCAGTACTTC. This translates into CSARTSGSFYEQYF.